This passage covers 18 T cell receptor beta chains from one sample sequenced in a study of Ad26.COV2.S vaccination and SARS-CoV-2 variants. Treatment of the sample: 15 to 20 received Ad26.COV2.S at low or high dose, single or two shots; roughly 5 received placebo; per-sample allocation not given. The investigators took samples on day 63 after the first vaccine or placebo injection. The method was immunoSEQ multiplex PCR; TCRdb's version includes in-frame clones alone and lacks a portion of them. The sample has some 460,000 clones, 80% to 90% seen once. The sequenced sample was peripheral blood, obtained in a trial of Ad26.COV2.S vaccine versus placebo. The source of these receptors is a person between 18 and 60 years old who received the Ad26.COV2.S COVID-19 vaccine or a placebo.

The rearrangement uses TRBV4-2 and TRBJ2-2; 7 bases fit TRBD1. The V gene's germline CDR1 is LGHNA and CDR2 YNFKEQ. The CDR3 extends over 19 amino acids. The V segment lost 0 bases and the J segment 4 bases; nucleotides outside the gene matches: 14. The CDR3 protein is CASSQDKKVWDSSTGELFF. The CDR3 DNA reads TGTGCCAGCAGCCAAGATAAAAAGGTTTGGGACAGTTCCACCGGGGAGCTGTTTTTT.

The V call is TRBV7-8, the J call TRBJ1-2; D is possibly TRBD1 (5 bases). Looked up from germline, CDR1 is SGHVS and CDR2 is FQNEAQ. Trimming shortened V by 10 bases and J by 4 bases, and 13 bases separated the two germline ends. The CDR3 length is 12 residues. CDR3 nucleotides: TGTGCCACTCGGGGAGGGACCTATGGCTACACCTTC. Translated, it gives CATRGGTYGYTF.

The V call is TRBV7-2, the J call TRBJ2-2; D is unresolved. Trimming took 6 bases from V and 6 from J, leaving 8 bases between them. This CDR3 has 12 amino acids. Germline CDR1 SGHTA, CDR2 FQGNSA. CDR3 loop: CASSYISGELFF. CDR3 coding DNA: TGTGCCAGCAGTTATATTTCCGGGGAGCTGTTTTTT.

CDR3 DNA: TGTGCCAGCAGCTTAGAACCGCTAGCGGGGGACGAGCAGTACTTC. It is translated as CASSLEPLAGDEQYF. The chain joins TRBV7-2 to TRBJ2-7; 10 bases fit TRBD2. Germline V gives CDR1 SGHTA, CDR2 FQGNSA. Trimming cost V 1 base and J 5 bases; bases outside gene matches: 5. The CDR3 covers 15 residues.

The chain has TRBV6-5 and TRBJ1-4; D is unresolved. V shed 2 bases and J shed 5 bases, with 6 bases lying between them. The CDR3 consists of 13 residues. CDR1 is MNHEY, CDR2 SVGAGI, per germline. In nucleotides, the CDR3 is TGTGCCAGCAGTTACGTCAGCAATGAAAAACTGTTTTTT. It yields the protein CASSYVSNEKLFF.

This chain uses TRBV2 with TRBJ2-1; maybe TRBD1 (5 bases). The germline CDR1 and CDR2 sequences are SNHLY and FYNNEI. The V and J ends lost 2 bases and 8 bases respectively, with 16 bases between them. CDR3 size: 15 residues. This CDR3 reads CASSELGQGRDEQFF. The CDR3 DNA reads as TGTGCCAGCAGTGAACTGGGGCAGGGTCGGGATGAGCAGTTCTTC.

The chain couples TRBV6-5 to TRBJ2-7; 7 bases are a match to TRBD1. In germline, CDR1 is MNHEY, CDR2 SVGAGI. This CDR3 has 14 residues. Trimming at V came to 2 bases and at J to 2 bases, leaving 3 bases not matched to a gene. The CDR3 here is CASSYRDSTYEQYF. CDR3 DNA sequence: TGTGCCAGCAGTTACCGGGACAGTACCTACGAGCAGTACTTC.

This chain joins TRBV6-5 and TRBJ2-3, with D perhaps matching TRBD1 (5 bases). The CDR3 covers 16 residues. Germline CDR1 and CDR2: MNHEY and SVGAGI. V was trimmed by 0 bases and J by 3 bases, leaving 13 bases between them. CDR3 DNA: TGTGCCAGCAGTTACTCCTCGGAGAAGGGGACAGATACGCAGTATTTT. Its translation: CASSYSSEKGTDTQYF.

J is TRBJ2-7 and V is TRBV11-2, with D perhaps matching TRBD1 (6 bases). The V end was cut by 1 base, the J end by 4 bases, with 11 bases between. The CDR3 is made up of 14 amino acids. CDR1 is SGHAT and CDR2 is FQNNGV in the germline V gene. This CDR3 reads CASSLGQASYEQYF. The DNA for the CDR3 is TGTGCCAGCAGCTTAGGACAGGCCTCATACGAGCAGTACTTC.

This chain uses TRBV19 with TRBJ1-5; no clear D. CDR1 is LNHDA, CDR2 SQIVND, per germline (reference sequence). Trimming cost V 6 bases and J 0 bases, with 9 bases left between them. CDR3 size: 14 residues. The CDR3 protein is CASRESYSNQPQHF. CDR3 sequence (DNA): TGTGCCAGTAGGGAATCTTATAGCAATCAGCCCCAGCATTTT.

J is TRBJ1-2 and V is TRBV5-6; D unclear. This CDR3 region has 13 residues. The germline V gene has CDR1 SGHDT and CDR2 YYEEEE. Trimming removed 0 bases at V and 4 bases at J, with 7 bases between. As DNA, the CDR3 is TGTGCCAGCAGCTTGGGGACTTCCTATGGCTACACCTTC. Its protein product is CASSLGTSYGYTF. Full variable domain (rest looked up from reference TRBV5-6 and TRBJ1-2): DAGVTQSPTHLIKTRGQQVTLRCSPKSGHDTVSWYQQALGQGPQFIFQYYEEEERQRGNFPDRFSGHQFPNYSSELNVNALLLGDSALYLCASSLGTSYGYTFGSGTRLTVV.

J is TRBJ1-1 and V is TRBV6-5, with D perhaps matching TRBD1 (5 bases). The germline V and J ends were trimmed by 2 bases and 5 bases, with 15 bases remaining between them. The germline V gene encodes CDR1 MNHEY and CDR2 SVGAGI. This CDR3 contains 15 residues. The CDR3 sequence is CASSYGAGRRTEAFF. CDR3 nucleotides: TGTGCCAGCAGTTACGGGGCAGGGCGAAGGACTGAAGCTTTCTTT.

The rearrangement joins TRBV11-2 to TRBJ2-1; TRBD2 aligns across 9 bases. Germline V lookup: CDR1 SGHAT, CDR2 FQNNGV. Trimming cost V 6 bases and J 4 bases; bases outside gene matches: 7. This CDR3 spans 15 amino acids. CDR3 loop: CASRPLAGLYNEQFF. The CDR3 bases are TGTGCCAGCAGGCCTCTAGCGGGGCTATACAATGAGCAGTTCTTC.

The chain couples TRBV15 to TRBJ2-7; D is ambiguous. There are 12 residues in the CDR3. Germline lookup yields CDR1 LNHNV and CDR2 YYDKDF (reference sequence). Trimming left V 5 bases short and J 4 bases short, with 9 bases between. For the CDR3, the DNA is TGTGCCACCAGCCTTGACGGATACGAGCAGTACTTC. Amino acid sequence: CATSLDGYEQYF.

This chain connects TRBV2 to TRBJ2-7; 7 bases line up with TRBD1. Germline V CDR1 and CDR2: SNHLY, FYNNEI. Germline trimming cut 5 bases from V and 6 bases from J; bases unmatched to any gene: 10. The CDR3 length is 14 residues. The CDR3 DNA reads TGTGCCAGCAGTAAAACCCGACAGGGCTCCGAGCAGTACTTC. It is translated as CASSKTRQGSEQYF.

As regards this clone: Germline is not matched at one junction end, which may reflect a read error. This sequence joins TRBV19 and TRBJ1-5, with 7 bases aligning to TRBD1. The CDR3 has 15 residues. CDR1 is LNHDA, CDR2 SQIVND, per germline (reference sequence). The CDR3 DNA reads TGTGCCAGTAATATAGGGGGCTATTTGGGACAGCCCCAGCATTTT. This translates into CASNIGGYLGQPQHF.

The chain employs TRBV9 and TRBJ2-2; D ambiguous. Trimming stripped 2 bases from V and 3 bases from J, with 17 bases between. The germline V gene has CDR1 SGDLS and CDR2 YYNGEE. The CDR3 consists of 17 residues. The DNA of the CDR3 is TGTGCCAGCAGCGTCAGTCCCGGTCCACTGTACACCGGGGAGCTGTTTTTT. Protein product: CASSVSPGPLYTGELFF.

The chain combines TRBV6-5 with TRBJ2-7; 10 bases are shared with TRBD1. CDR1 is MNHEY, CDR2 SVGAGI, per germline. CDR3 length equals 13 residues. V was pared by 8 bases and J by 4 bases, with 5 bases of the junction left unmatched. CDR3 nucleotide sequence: TGTGCCAGCGGACAGGGGGAGGTTTACGAGCAGTACTTC. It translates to CASGQGEVYEQYF.